A single sample gave rise to the 31 T cell receptor beta chains below, sequenced in a study of Ad26.COV2.S vaccination and SARS-CoV-2 variants. Treatment denoted: around 19 received Ad26.COV2.S at low or high dose, single or two shots; about 5 received placebo; per-sample allocation not given. The study sampled participants on day 63 after the first vaccine or placebo injection. This table comes from immunoSEQ multiplex PCR, and its TCRdb copy is limited to in-frame clones, with some not included. Counted here are about 350,000 clones, about 85% occurring once; the ten biggest clones make up 3.3%. The specimen comprised peripheral blood, sampled in a trial of Ad26.COV2.S vaccine versus placebo. These receptors came from a person aged 18-65 years who received the Ad26.COV2.S COVID-19 vaccine or a placebo.

V usage is TRBV6-4 and J usage is TRBJ2-7; 8 bases agree with TRBD1. Germline CDR1 and CDR2: MRHNA and SNTAGT. V shed 4 bases, J shed 6 bases, and the junction held 5 bases outside the gene matches. This CDR3 region has 13 residues. The CDR3 region is CASSAQGAGEQYF. The CDR3 DNA reads TGTGCCAGCAGTGCTCAGGGGGCGGGCGAGCAGTACTTC.

This rearrangement joins TRBV3-1 (or the pseudogene TRBV3-2) to TRBJ2-3; D is possibly TRBD2 (6 bases). The CDR3 length is 17 residues. Trimming stripped 1 base from V and 1 base from J, with 15 bases between. CDR1 is LGHDT, CDR2 YNNKEL, per germline (reference sequence). CDR3: CASSQGWGDSRTDTQYF. Here the CDR3 DNA reads TGTGCCAGCAGCCAAGGTTGGGGGGACTCACGCACAGATACGCAGTATTTT.

V is TRBV6-5 and J is TRBJ2-4; D possibly corresponds to TRBD2 (7 bases). V was shortened by 4 bases and J by 11 bases, with 15 bases between the two germline ends. The CDR3 spans 13 residues. Germline V gene lookup returns CDR1 MNHEY and CDR2 SVGAGI. The CDR3 spells CASSWGGSGLQYF. Here the CDR3 DNA reads TGTGCCAGCAGTTGGGGGGGCTCGGGCCTTCAGTACTTC.

The chain is built from TRBV4-3 and TRBJ2-1; no clear D. The CDR3 spans 13 residues. V lost 4 bases and J lost 9, with 13 bases in between. Germline assignment: CDR1 LGHNA and CDR2 YSLEER. The DNA for the CDR3 is TGCGCCAGCAGCCTCGTGGGCGAGAGTGAGCAGTTCTTC. This translates into CASSLVGESEQFF.

V usage is TRBV7-2 and J usage is TRBJ2-7; 7 nucleotides match TRBD1. V was clipped by 5 bases and J by 5 bases; unmatched bases: 15. This CDR3 has 16 residues. Germline CDR1 SGHTA, CDR2 FQGNSA. The CDR3 bases are TGTGCCAGCAGCATAGGCCCTACAGGGGTAGGGGACGAGCAGTACTTC. It codes for CASSIGPTGVGDEQYF. The full variable domain, in which reference TRBV7-2 and TRBJ2-7 provide the parts outside the CDR3, is GAGVSQSPSNKVTEKGKDVELRCDPISGHTALYWYRQSLGQGLEFLIYFQGNSAPDKSGLPSDRFSAERTGGSVSTLTIQRTQQEDSAVYLCASSIGPTGVGDEQYFGPGTRLTVT.

CDR3 coding DNA: TGTGCCACCAGTGATTGGCAAGAGACCCAGTACTTC. Protein product: CATSDWQETQYF. The V gene is TRBV24-1, the J gene TRBJ2-5; D remains ambiguous. V was pared by 2 bases and J by 2 bases, with 2 bases between. The CDR3 runs to 12 residues. Per germline, CDR1 KGHDR and CDR2 SFDVKD.

The chain links TRBV24-1 to TRBJ2-2; D gene unclear. This CDR3 is built from 15 residues. The V gene lost 3 bases and the J gene lost 4 bases, with 11 bases spanning the gap. Germline-derived CDR1 and CDR2 are KGHDR and SFDVKD. CDR3 residues: CATSDGLVGTGELFF. In nucleotides, the CDR3 is TGTGCCACCAGTGATGGGCTAGTCGGCACCGGGGAGCTGTTTTTT.

The rearrangement joins TRBV18 to TRBJ1-4; D perhaps matches TRBD1 (5 bases). This CDR3 has 15 residues. CDR1 is KGHSH, CDR2 LQKENI, per germline. Deletions cut 4 bases from V and 0 bases from J, with 9 bases between. In DNA form, the CDR3 reads TGTGCCAGCTCACTCCTGACAGCAACTAATGAAAAACTGTTTTTT. Protein product: CASSLLTATNEKLFF.

The V and J genes are TRBV12-3 or TRBV12-4 and TRBJ2-5, with a weak D call TRBD2 (5 bases). CDR3 size: 13 residues. V gave up 5 bases and J gave up 5 bases, with 12 bases separating them. The CDR3 loop is CASSPTRAETQYF. In nucleotides, the CDR3 is TGTGCCAGCAGTCCCACGAGGGCCGAGACCCAGTACTTC.

The chain joins TRBV30 to TRBJ1-2; TRBD1 agrees at 8 bases. CDR3 size: 14 residues. V lost 3 bases and J lost 8; bases outside the gene matches: 11. In germline, CDR1 is GTSNPN, CDR2 SVGIG (reference sequence). CDR3 sequence: CAWRRGTGLEGYTF. In DNA, the CDR3 is TGTGCCTGGAGGAGGGGGACAGGTTTGGAGGGCTACACCTTC.

This chain links TRBV19 with TRBJ1-5; no firm D call. From germline, CDR1 is LNHDA and CDR2 SQIVND (reference sequence). Deletions cut 2 bases from V and 0 bases from J, with 11 bases between. This CDR3 has 16 residues. CDR3 residues: CASSIRGPSSNQPQHF. CDR3 in DNA: TGTGCCAGTAGTATACGTGGTCCCAGTAGCAATCAGCCCCAGCATTTT.

The gene calls are TRBV9 and TRBJ2-7; tentatively, D is TRBD2 (6 bases). The CDR3 totals 14 residues. Trimming cost V 3 bases and J 8 bases, with 18 bases left between them. Germline assignment: CDR1 SGDLS and CDR2 YYNGEE. CDR3 in amino acids: CASSGGTEPGKQYF. In nucleotides, the CDR3 is TGTGCCAGCAGCGGGGGGACTGAACCTGGCAAGCAGTACTTC.

In this sample, this clone turned up a few times. This rearrangement joins TRBV6-2 or TRBV6-3 to TRBJ1-1, with 8 nucleotides matching TRBD1. With 2 bases clipped from V and 5 bases from J, the junction kept 13 bases outside the gene matches. This CDR3 spans 17 amino acids. Germline V lookup: CDR1 MNHEY, CDR2 SVGEGT. The CDR3 nucleotides are TGTGCCAGCAGTTACCTCCGACAGGGGTTGAGAGCGACTGAAGCTTTCTTT. Residues: CASSYLRQGLRATEAFF.

The chain uses TRBV7-8 and TRBJ1-3, with D maybe TRBD1 (6 bases). The CDR3 runs 17 residues. V lost 4 bases to trimming and J lost 0 bases, with 16 bases between them. Looked up from germline, CDR1 is SGHVS and CDR2 is FQNEAQ. The CDR3 here is CASSSSTGALSGNTIYF. The CDR3 DNA follows: TGTGCCAGCAGCTCGTCGACAGGTGCCCTCTCTGGAAACACCATATATTTT.

The rearrangement uses TRBV19 and TRBJ2-1; 10 nucleotides line up with TRBD2. Germline trimming cut 2 bases from V and 5 bases from J; bases unmatched to any gene: 3. CDR1 and CDR2 from the germline V gene are LNHDA and SQIVND (reference sequence). The CDR3 has 15 residues. CDR3: CASSIRAGGNNEQFF. The CDR3 coding sequence is TGTGCCAGTAGTATACGAGCGGGGGGGAACAATGAGCAGTTCTTC. The variable domain in full, completed from reference TRBV19 and TRBJ2-1, reads DGGITQSPKYLFRKEGQNVTLSCEQNLNHDAMYWYRQDPGQGLRLIYYSQIVNDFQKGDIAEGYSVSREKKESFPLTVTSAQKNPTAFYLCASSIRAGGNNEQFFGPGTRLTVL.

This clone was counted a few times. This sequence joins TRBV10-1 and TRBJ2-3; either TRBD1 or TRBD2 may fit D (5 bases each). Germline CDR1 and CDR2: WNHNN and SYGVQD (reference sequence). Trimming took off 7 bases at V and 0 bases at J, with 29 bases between the two ends. This CDR3 spans 20 amino acids. This chain's CDR3 is CASTGGYRRMTESSTDTQYF. As DNA, the CDR3 is TGCGCCAGCACCGGAGGCTACAGGAGAATGACTGAATCTAGCACAGATACGCAGTATTTT.

The chain joins TRBV12-3 or TRBV12-4 to TRBJ2-1; D not certain. V gave up 5 bases and J gave up 4 bases, with 9 bases separating them. The CDR3 is made up of 13 amino acids. In DNA, the CDR3 is TGTGCCAGCAGTCTGGACGGGTACAATGAGCAGTTCTTC. This gives the protein CASSLDGYNEQFF.

V gene TRBV29-1 combines with J gene TRBJ1-2; a weak D match, TRBD1 (6 bases). Germline CDR1 SQVTM, CDR2 ANQGSEA. The CDR3 is made up of 12 amino acids. The germline V and J ends were trimmed by 6 bases and 1 base, with 9 bases remaining between them. The CDR3 DNA is TGCAGCGTGGGGACAAATAACTATGGCTACACCTTC. Protein product: CSVGTNNYGYTF.

The V gene is TRBV7-9, the J gene TRBJ1-2, with unresolved D. CDR1 is SEHNR, CDR2 FQNEAQ, per germline (reference sequence). The CDR3 length is 11 residues. V was pared by 4 bases and J by 7 bases, with 7 bases between. CDR3 region: CASSSLGGYTF. Here the CDR3 DNA reads TGTGCCAGCAGCTCCTTGGGTGGCTACACCTTC.

This clone was seen once. V is TRBV5-1 and J is TRBJ2-5, with D perhaps given as TRBD1 or TRBD2 (5 bases each). CDR1 SGHRS and CDR2 YFSETQ come from the germline V gene. V shed 3 bases and J shed 2 bases, with 14 bases lying between them. This CDR3 has 15 amino acids. CDR3 residues: CASSWGSGRQETQYF. CDR3 sequence (DNA): TGCGCCAGCAGCTGGGGGTCGGGACGGCAAGAGACCCAGTACTTC.

V and J are TRBV7-8 and TRBJ1-6; 8 bases fit TRBD1. Per germline, CDR1 SGHVS and CDR2 FQNEAQ. After removal of 8 bases from V and 7 bases from J, the junction contained 16 bases not matched to a gene. The CDR3 has 17 amino acids. Here the CDR3 DNA reads TGTGCCAGCCAGAGTAGGGGAGGAGGACAGGGAAATTCACCCCTCCACTTT. Translating gives CASQSRGGGQGNSPLHF. Combining the CDR3 with reference TRBV7-8 and TRBJ1-6 gives the whole variable domain GAGVSQSPRYKVAKRGQDVALRCDPISGHVSLFWYQQALGQGPEFLTYFQNEAQLDKSGLPSDRFFAERPEGSVSTLKIQRTQQEDSAVYLCASQSRGGGQGNSPLHFGNGTRLTVT.

The chain combines TRBV27 with TRBJ1-6; D call uncertain. CDR1 is MNHEY and CDR2 is SMNVEV in the germline V gene (reference sequence). The CDR3 has 14 residues. Trimming took off 2 bases at V and 5 bases at J, with 7 bases between the two ends. Here the CDR3 reads CASSLADHNSPLHF. The CDR3 nucleotides read TGTGCCAGCAGTTTAGCCGACCATAATTCACCCCTCCACTTT.

With regard to this clone: A much larger clonotype is one base distant, so this may be a read error. The rearrangement links TRBV24-1 to TRBJ1-6; no clear D gene. Trimming pared 5 bases from V and 9 bases from J, leaving 19 bases between. CDR1 KGHDR and CDR2 SFDVKD come from the germline V gene. The CDR3 runs 16 residues. This chain's CDR3 is CATSVPRTLEASPLHF. CDR3 coding DNA: TGTGCCACCAGTGTCCCGAGGACCCTAGAGGCTTCACCCCTCCACTTT.

V is TRBV27 and J is TRBJ1-6; a weak D match, TRBD1 (5 bases). V lost 6 bases and J lost 1, with 10 bases in between. The CDR3 sequence is 15 residues long. The germline gives CDR1 MNHEY, CDR2 SMNVEV (reference sequence). CDR3 protein: CASRRQFSYNSPLHF. The CDR3 nucleotides are TGTGCCAGCAGAAGACAGTTTTCCTATAATTCACCCCTCCACTTT.

The table lists this clone with a count of one. V usage is TRBV9 and J usage is TRBJ2-5; tentative D call: TRBD1 (6 bases). V was shortened by 0 bases and J by 4 bases, with 16 bases between the two germline ends. From germline, CDR1 is SGDLS and CDR2 YYNGEE. CDR3 length: 16 residues. CDR3 region: CASSVESGAPGETQYF. The DNA of the CDR3 is TGTGCCAGCAGCGTAGAGTCAGGGGCGCCTGGAGAGACCCAGTACTTC. Combining the CDR3 with reference TRBV9 and TRBJ2-5 gives the whole variable domain DSGVTQTPKHLITATGQRVTLRCSPRSGDLSVYWYQQSLDQGLQFLIQYYNGEERAKGNILERFSAQQFPDLHSELNLSSLELGDSALYFCASSVESGAPGETQYFGPGTRLLVL.

The rearrangement links TRBV3-1 (or the pseudogene TRBV3-2) to TRBJ2-7, with D possibly TRBD1 on 5 matching bases. Between the trimmed V and J ends, which lost 5 bases and 5 bases, there was a span of 16 bases. The CDR3 spans 14 residues. Germline V gene lookup returns CDR1 LGHDT and CDR2 YNNKEL (reference sequence). The DNA for the CDR3 is TGTGCCAGCAGCAACCTCCGAGGACAACACGAGCAGTACTTC. Translated: CASSNLRGQHEQYF.

The V and J genes are TRBV6-5 and TRBJ2-5; tentative D call: TRBD2 (6 bases). Germline V gene data show CDR1 as MNHEY and CDR2 as SVGAGI. Trimming pared 6 bases from V and 1 base from J, leaving 9 bases between. The CDR3 covers 13 residues. CDR3 amino acids: CASRPGGQETQYF. CDR3 nucleotides: TGTGCCAGCAGGCCCGGGGGCCAAGAGACCCAGTACTTC.

The V and J genes are TRBV2 and TRBJ2-7, with 8 bases aligning to TRBD1. Germline-derived CDR1 and CDR2 are SNHLY and FYNNEI. The V gene end was trimmed by 1 base and the J gene end by 5 bases; junction bases not matched to a gene: 4. This CDR3 contains 14 residues. The CDR3: CASSEGRQGHEQYF. CDR3 coding DNA: TGTGCCAGCAGTGAAGGGAGACAGGGGCACGAGCAGTACTTC.

This clone appeared a few times. The rearrangement uses TRBV10-1 and TRBJ2-7; D not certain. The germline gives CDR1 WNHNN, CDR2 SYGVQD (reference sequence). The CDR3 covers 12 residues. The V end was cut by 2 bases, the J end by 5 bases, with 7 bases between. The CDR3 DNA sequence: TGCGCCAGCAGTGAGAGGGAAAACGAGCAGTACTTC. Amino acids: CASSERENEQYF.

The CDR3 loop is CASSADGRGSYEQYF. The CDR3 DNA follows: TGTGCCAGCAGCGCCGACGGGAGGGGTTCCTACGAGCAGTACTTC. V is TRBV9 and J is TRBJ2-7; 8 nucleotides match TRBD2. CDR3 length: 15 residues. The ends lost 3 bases at V and 1 base at J; junction bases unmatched: 6. Germline-derived CDR1 and CDR2 are SGDLS and YYNGEE.

The chain links TRBV7-2 to TRBJ1-2, with a tentative D call TRBD1 (6 bases). This CDR3 is 15 amino acids long. Germline CDR1 and CDR2: SGHTA and FQGNSA. The ends were cut back, 5 bases at V and 8 bases at J, with 21 bases in the middle. In DNA form, the CDR3 reads TGTGCCAGCAGCCCAAAGGGGGGGGGCGCGGACGGCTACACCTTC. It yields the protein CASSPKGGGADGYTF.